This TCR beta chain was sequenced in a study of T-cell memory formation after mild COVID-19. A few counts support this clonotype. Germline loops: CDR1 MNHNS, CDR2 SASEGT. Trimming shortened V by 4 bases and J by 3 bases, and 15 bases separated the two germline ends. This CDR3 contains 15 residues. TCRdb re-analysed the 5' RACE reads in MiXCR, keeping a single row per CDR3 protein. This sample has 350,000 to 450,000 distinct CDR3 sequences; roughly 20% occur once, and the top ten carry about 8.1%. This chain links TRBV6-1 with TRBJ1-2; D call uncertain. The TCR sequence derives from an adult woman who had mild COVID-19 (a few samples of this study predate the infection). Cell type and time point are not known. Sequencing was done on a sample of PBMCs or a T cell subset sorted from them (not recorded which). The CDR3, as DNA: TGTGCCAGCAGTGGATCCAGGCACCTATACTATGGCTACACCTTC. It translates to CASSGSRHLYYGYTF.